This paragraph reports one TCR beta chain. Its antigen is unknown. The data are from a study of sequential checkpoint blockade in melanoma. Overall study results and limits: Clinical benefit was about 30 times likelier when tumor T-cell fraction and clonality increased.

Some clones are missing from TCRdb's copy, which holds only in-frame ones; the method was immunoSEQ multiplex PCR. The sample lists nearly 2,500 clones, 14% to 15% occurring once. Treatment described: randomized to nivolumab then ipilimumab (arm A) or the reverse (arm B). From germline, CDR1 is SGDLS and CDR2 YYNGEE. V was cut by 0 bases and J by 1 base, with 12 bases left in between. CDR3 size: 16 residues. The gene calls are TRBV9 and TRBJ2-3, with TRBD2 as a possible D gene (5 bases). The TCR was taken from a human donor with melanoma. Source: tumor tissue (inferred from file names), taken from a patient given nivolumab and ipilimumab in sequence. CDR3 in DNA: TGTGCCAGCAGCGTAGATGAGGACGGGGGCACAGATACGCAGTATTTT. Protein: CASSVDEDGGTDTQYF.